This T cell receptor beta chain is drawn from a study of T cell repertoires in cytomegalovirus infection. Study summary: Carrying CMV and the relevant HLA type showed in public TCR beta signatures. Study observations and caveats: What dominated the ex vivo response were HLA-C-restricted CMV-specific TCR beta clonotypes.

Note on this clonotype: Antigen unknown.

TCRdb called the reads again in MiXCR, with one record for every CDR3 protein. Here the sample spans fewer than 700,000 distinct CDR3 sequences, about 24% being singletons. The germline gives CDR1 SQVTM, CDR2 ANQGSEA. The CDR3 has 12 amino acids. V was pared by 4 bases and J by 5 bases, with 11 bases between. Sequenced material: CD8+ T cells from PBMCs. The sequence derives from a human donor in good health (CMV status not recorded). Some clones in this sample may be carry-over from other donors' samples. V usage is TRBV29-1 and J usage is TRBJ2-5; no clear D gene. DNA of the CDR3: TGCAGCGTTGCCTGGAGTCGTGAGACCCAGTACTTC. Protein: CSVAWSRETQYF.